This T cell receptor beta chain was documented in a study of siplizumab effects on memory and regulatory T cells (dated by TCRdb to between 2019 and 2020). With regard to the full study: The study examined how the anti-CD2 antibody siplizumab affects alloreactive T-cell subsets in allogeneic mixed lymphocyte reactions built from human PBMCs. Study-wide findings and limitations: Among mappable alloreactive CD4+ clones, an average Treg-derived fraction of roughly 70% was observed with siplizumab, compared with roughly 27% in control reactions. Greater diversity appeared to be present in unstimulated naive T cells than in memory T cells, and a substantial contribution to the alloresponse seemed to be made by naive cells. The cumulative frequency of alloreactive sequences traceable to unstimulated CD4+ memory T cells was significantly reduced by siplizumab. Sequences below about 10^-5 frequency were poorly captured, so only a minor fraction of alloreactive clones could be mapped to unstimulated subsets. Whether proliferating Tregs from siplizumab cultures were suppressive was not functionally confirmed. For roughly 75-95% of proliferating CD4+ or CD8+ clones, no naive or memory phenotype could be assigned.

In addition, sequencing in three donor pairs included unstimulated CD8+ effector memory subsets alongside CD4+ naive, CD8+ naive, CD8+ TEMRA and CD4+ memory subsets. Sorted unstimulated T cells, along with proliferating T cells recovered from mixed lymphocyte reactions, underwent TCRbeta CDR3 sequencing. Fresh whole blood from around 11 HLA-typed healthy donors was used to isolate PBMCs. About this clone itself: The antigen this receptor binds is unknown. No base quality values were provided; no much bigger clone lies one nucleotide off.

The V and J ends are trimmed by 0 bases and 1 base, leaving 22 bases between them. The CDR3, cysteine through phenylalanine, is 20 amino acids long. Only the CDR3 DNA is retained, 60 bases long and in frame from the first base. CDR1 and CDR2, per the germline V gene, are LGHNT and FRNRAP. Library preparation employed the immunoSEQ multiplex PCR assay. Approximately 93,000 TCR templates per sample were assayed by the deep sequencing platform. Genomic DNA extracted from sorted T cells was used for TCRbeta CDR3 sequencing. As for how the authors treated the data: Clonal analysis of TCRbeta CDR3 data was done in the R programming language. Alloreactive CD4+ and CD8+ clones were identified by comparing unstimulated samples to CFSE-low samples taken after the reaction. Regulatory or non-regulatory origin of alloreactive CD4+ clones was assigned by matching sequences to the sorted unstimulated Treg and non-Treg repertoires. The source is immuneACCESS, and TCRdb retained only in-frame sequences with V and J called. Part of the clones is not carried over; for the studies checked, unresolved V genes explain less than half of this, and the remainder is unexplained. The V and J calls and the clone size are those of that table, but D and trimming were determined from the DNA. The table for this sample lists 1,000 to 1,200 clones; less than 75% of them were counted only once. The ten largest clones capture about 58% of the sample.

Sequencing input: TEMRA CD8+ T cells sorted from blood. Reading the label with the study, this specimen's cell subset or site is: unstimulated CD8+ CD45RA+ effector memory T cells. The chain couples TRBV12-5 to TRBJ1-3, and possibly TRBD1, on 6 matching bases. This sequence was found in a human donor in good health. At the DNA level, the sequence is TGTGCTAGTGGTTTGGTATTTAGTCGTTCGGGACATGAGTCTGGAAACACCATATATTTT. Its protein is CASGLVFSRSGHESGNTIYF.